The entry below gives a single T cell receptor beta chain sequence along with its context. This record comes from a study of technical replicates of blood from a handful of donors. Sequencing was performed with immunoSEQ multiplex PCR; in TCRdb, only in-frame clones are kept and a portion is missing. The sample shows roughly 80,000 clones, 85% to 95% of them seen only once. Sequenced material: T cells isolated from PBMCs. The TCR comes from a human donor in good health.

The chain's CDR3 is CASRFRGSTDTQYF. CDR3 DNA sequence: TGTGCCAGCAGGTTCCGGGGAAGCACAGATACGCAGTATTTT. The genes are TRBV13 and TRBJ2-3; TRBD2 might be the D (5 bases). Trimming took 6 bases from V and 0 from J, leaving 10 bases between them. This CDR3 is built from 14 residues. Germline V gives CDR1 PRHDT, CDR2 FYEKMQ (reference sequence).